One sample yielded the 16 T cell receptor beta chains listed below, sequenced in a study of blood T cell repertoires in COVID-19. TCRdb's table, derived via immunoSEQ multiplex PCR, lists solely in-frame clones and lacks some. The sample consists of around 140,000 clones, about 80% of them appearing once. Sequenced: PBMCs or T cells enriched from blood (not recorded which). The receptors stem from a woman between 45 and 60 years old who had recovered from COVID-19.

This clone was detected a few times. This chain links TRBV5-1 with TRBJ1-6, with a possible D match to TRBD1 (5 bases). CDR3 size: 15 residues. The V end was cut by 4 bases, the J end by 12 bases, with 20 bases between. Germline V gene sequence: CDR1 SGHRS, CDR2 YFSETQ. CDR3 in amino acids: CASSGEGHQGEPLHF. CDR3 sequence (DNA): TGCGCCAGCAGCGGGGAAGGACATCAAGGGGAACCCCTCCACTTT.

The V gene is TRBV27, the J gene TRBJ1-5; unclear D gene. Trimming shortened V by 5 bases and J by 5 bases, and 10 bases separated the two germline ends. Germline CDR1 MNHEY, CDR2 SMNVEV (reference sequence). The CDR3 contains 13 residues. The CDR3 protein is CASSTDTYQPQHF. The CDR3 nucleotides are TGTGCCAGCAGTACTGACACGTATCAGCCCCAGCATTTT.

The chain combines TRBV25-1 with TRBJ2-6, with D possibly being TRBD1 (6 bases). Trimming stripped 2 bases from V and 8 bases from J, with 7 bases between. Germline-derived CDR1 and CDR2 are MGHDK and SYGVNS. This CDR3 contains 13 residues. The CDR3 spells CASSEQGPNVLTF. CDR3 nucleotides: TGTGCCAGCAGTGAACAGGGGCCCAACGTCCTGACTTTC.

The J gene is TRBJ2-2, the V gene TRBV4-1; a weak D match, TRBD1 (6 bases). V dropped 4 bases and J dropped 4 bases, with 13 bases sitting between them. This CDR3 is built from 15 residues. The germline V gene encodes CDR1 MGHRA and CDR2 YSYEKL. The CDR3: CASSRGQGATGELFF. In DNA, the CDR3 is TGCGCCAGCAGCCGGGGGCAGGGTGCCACCGGGGAGCTGTTTTTT.

The rearrangement joins TRBV9 to TRBJ2-7, with D tentatively TRBD1 (6 bases). Germline CDR1 and CDR2: SGDLS and YYNGEE. Trimming took 3 bases from V and 0 from J, leaving 10 bases between them. The CDR3 is made up of 14 amino acids. DNA of the CDR3: TGTGCCAGCAGCGCAGGACAGAGCTCCTACGAGCAGTACTTC. Its protein product is CASSAGQSSYEQYF. Combining the CDR3 with reference TRBV9 and TRBJ2-7 gives the whole variable domain DSGVTQTPKHLITATGQRVTLRCSPRSGDLSVYWYQQSLDQGLQFLIQYYNGEERAKGNILERFSAQQFPDLHSELNLSSLELGDSALYFCASSAGQSSYEQYFGPGTRLTVT.

This clone occurred a few times. This chain links TRBV2 with TRBJ1-2, with a tentative D call TRBD1 (5 bases). Per germline, CDR1 SNHLY and CDR2 FYNNEI. Trimming pared 6 bases from V and 0 bases from J, leaving 11 bases between. This CDR3 spans 14 amino acids. In nucleotides, the CDR3 is TGTGCCAGCAGCCAGGACAATTCTAACTATGGCTACACCTTC. Protein sequence: CASSQDNSNYGYTF. Full variable domain (outside the CDR3, taken from reference TRBV2 and TRBJ1-2): EPEVTQTPSHQVTQMGQEVILRCVPISNHLYFYWYRQILGQKVEFLVSFYNNEISEKSEIFDDQFSVERPDGSNFTLKIRSTKLEDSAMYFCASSQDNSNYGYTFGSGTRLTVV.

This clone was picked up a small number of times. DNA of the CDR3: TGTGCCAGCAGCAAAGGTCGACAGGGTTACTATGGCTACACCTTC. The encoded protein is CASSKGRQGYYGYTF. The V call is TRBV21-1, the J call TRBJ1-2; TRBD1 was called by the table and not checked on the DNA. TRBV21-1 is a known pseudogene. The CDR3 contains 15 residues.

The chain uses TRBV4-1 and TRBJ1-2; D is unresolved. The CDR3 is 16 residues long. The V and J ends lost 0 bases and 8 bases respectively, with 19 bases between them. CDR1 MGHRA and CDR2 YSYEKL come from the germline V gene. CDR3 region: CASSQEPLSAYRGYTF. The CDR3 DNA follows: TGCGCCAGCAGCCAAGAACCCCTATCCGCCTATCGGGGCTACACCTTC.

Details on this clone: The sample contains more than one DNA sequence encoding this CDR3. V and J are TRBV28 and TRBJ1-1, with a weak D call TRBD1 (5 bases). Per the germline V gene, CDR1 is MDHEN and CDR2 is SYDVKM. CDR3 length equals 12 residues. The V end lost 5 bases, the J end lost 4 bases, and 8 bases lay between the germline ends. CDR3 amino acids: CASSLQGTEAFF. For the CDR3, the DNA is TGTGCCAGCAGTCTGCAGGGCACTGAAGCTTTCTTT. Full variable domain (outside the CDR3, taken from reference TRBV28 and TRBJ1-1): DVKVTQSSRYLVKRTGEKVFLECVQDMDHENMFWYRQDPGLGLRLIYFSYDVKMKEKGDIPEGYSVSREKKERFSLILESASTNQTSMYLCASSLQGTEAFFGQGTRLTVV.

This rearrangement joins TRBV6-5 to TRBJ2-7, with TRBD2 matching 9 bases. CDR3 length equals 13 residues. J lost 3 bases, V lost 6 bases, and 3 bases had no gene match. Germline CDR1 and CDR2: MNHEY and SVGAGI. This chain's CDR3 is CASRVAGVYEQYF. DNA of the CDR3: TGTGCCAGCAGAGTAGCGGGGGTCTACGAGCAGTACTTC.

The chain carries TRBV20-1 and TRBJ1-4; D perhaps matches TRBD1 (6 bases). Germline V lookup: CDR1 DFQATT, CDR2 SNEGSKA (reference sequence). Trimming left V 3 bases short and J 0 bases short, with 8 bases between. The CDR3 extends over 14 amino acids. CDR3 DNA sequence: TGCAGTGCTAGTCGACAGGCAACTAATGAAAAACTGTTTTTT. Its protein is CSASRQATNEKLFF.

This chain links TRBV2 with TRBJ2-7; D uncertain. V shed 5 bases and J shed 4 bases, with 15 bases lying between them. From germline, CDR1 is SNHLY and CDR2 FYNNEI. This CDR3 spans 14 amino acids. The CDR3 here is CASSLVLSLYEQYV. The CDR3 coding sequence is TGTGCCAGCAGTCTTGTACTATCCCTATACGAGCAGTACGTC.

This clone came up a few times. This rearrangement joins TRBV5-5 to TRBJ1-1; D not resolved. Germline-derived CDR1 and CDR2 are SGHKS and YYEKEE (reference sequence). V gave up 4 bases and J gave up 0 bases, with 10 bases separating them. CDR3 size: 14 residues. The CDR3 loop reads CASSPGELNTEAFF. CDR3 nucleotides: TGTGCCAGCAGCCCCGGGGAGCTGAACACTGAAGCTTTCTTT.

This clone came up a few times. The chain couples TRBV27 to TRBJ2-1; 8 bases align to TRBD1. V was pared by 6 bases and J by 6 bases, with 16 bases of the junction left unmatched. This CDR3 region has 17 residues. The V gene's germline CDR1 is MNHEY and CDR2 SMNVEV (reference sequence). The chain's CDR3 is CASSMQRGQGFFNEQFF. CDR3 in DNA: TGTGCCAGCAGCATGCAACGAGGACAGGGATTTTTCAATGAGCAGTTCTTC.

The rearrangement uses TRBV28 and TRBJ1-1; no definite D call. The length of the CDR3 is 16 residues. The germline gives CDR1 MDHEN, CDR2 SYDVKM. Trimming took off 6 bases at V and 0 bases at J, with 17 bases between the two ends. The CDR3 is CASSLVRKLMNTEAFF. The CDR3 coding sequence is TGTGCCAGCAGCCTCGTGAGGAAGCTAATGAACACTGAAGCTTTCTTT.

This chain uses TRBV9 with TRBJ1-2; D is unresolved. CDR1 SGDLS and CDR2 YYNGEE come from the germline V gene. V was trimmed by 0 bases and J by 0 bases, leaving 12 bases between them. This CDR3 comprises 16 residues. CDR3 sequence: CASSVGSGSANYGYTF. Here the CDR3 DNA reads TGTGCCAGCAGCGTAGGTTCGGGGAGCGCTAACTATGGCTACACCTTC.